The 3 T cell receptor beta chains reported below all come from one sample, sequenced in a study of monozygotic twins with inflammatory bowel disease (dated by TCRdb to between 2018 and 2021). The protocol used for the library was 5' RACE. The listed sequencing device is Illumina HiSeq 2500. The reads were reprocessed in TCRdb, with one entry per CDR3 protein sequence and no accompanying DNA. The table of this sample itemizes around 230,000 distinct CDR3 sequences. The ten largest make up 1.5% to 2% of the sample. Material for sequencing was blood. These receptors originate from a human donor with ulcerative colitis or Crohn's disease, or a healthy co-twin of an affected twin (not recorded which).

The rearrangement joins TRBV5-5 to TRBJ2-3. The germline V gene encodes CDR1 SGHKS and CDR2 YYEKEE (reference sequence). The length of the CDR3 is 15 residues. The CDR3 spells CASSLVATHTDTQYF.

The chain is built from TRBV4-1 and TRBJ2-3; TCRdb proposes TRBD1, but this gene call is untestable without DNA. The CDR3 has 14 residues. Germline CDR1 reads MGHRA; CDR2 reads YSYEKL. The chain's CDR3 is CASSPSPGPDTQYF.

The V call is TRBV5-1, the J call TRBJ2-5; without DNA, the TCRdb call of TRBD1 cannot be checked. Germline lookup yields CDR1 SGHRS and CDR2 YFSETQ. The CDR3 consists of 16 residues. The CDR3 loop reads CASSLLGVSQGETQYF.